The 25 T cell receptor beta chains listed next were all sequenced from one sample in a study of blood T cell repertoires in COVID-19. Only in-frame clones appear in the TCRdb table, and some are missing; sequencing was by immunoSEQ multiplex PCR. The sample lists over 250,000 clones; around 87% were seen once. Specimen: peripheral blood. These receptors were collected from a woman aged 45-65 years with acute or convalescent COVID-19.

The rearrangement links TRBV4-1 to TRBJ1-1, with TRBD1 matching 9 bases. This CDR3 is built from 18 residues. With 0 bases clipped from V and 1 base from J, the junction kept 9 bases outside the gene matches. Germline V gene data show CDR1 as MGHRA and CDR2 as YSYEKL. The CDR3 nucleotides are TGCGCCAGCAGCCAAGACCCACAGGGGGCTGAGGGGAACACTGAAGCTTTCTTT. As protein: CASSQDPQGAEGNTEAFF.

The chain links TRBV14 to TRBJ2-3; 11 positions match TRBD2. V gave up 5 bases and J gave up 6 bases; unmatched junction bases: 10. The CDR3 has 16 amino acids. CDR1 and CDR2 from the germline V gene are SGHDN and FVKESK. CDR3 sequence (DNA): TGTGCCAGCAGCTTAGCGGGAGGGCCCCTTCGGGATACGCAGTATTTT. Translated: CASSLAGGPLRDTQYF.

The chain has TRBV11-2 and TRBJ2-7, with a tentative D call TRBD1 (6 bases). The CDR3 contains 14 residues. Germline assignment: CDR1 SGHAT and CDR2 FQNNGV. The V end was cut by 6 bases, the J end by 0 bases, with 12 bases between. The DNA of the CDR3 is TGTGCCAGCAGGGAACGACAGGACTCCTACGAGCAGTACTTC. Encoded protein: CASRERQDSYEQYF.

The DNA of the CDR3 is TGTGCCACCAGTGATTCGTTTTCTAACTATGGCTACACCTTC. Translation gives CATSDSFSNYGYTF. The genes are TRBV24-1 and TRBJ1-2; D is ambiguous. The CDR3 is 14 residues long. The germline V gene has CDR1 KGHDR and CDR2 SFDVKD. V was clipped by 2 bases and J by 0 bases, with 6 bases between them.

The J gene is TRBJ2-7, the V gene TRBV7-2; 7 bases are a match to TRBD2. The CDR3 is made up of 14 amino acids. V shed 5 bases, J shed 4 bases, and the junction held 8 bases outside the gene matches. From germline, CDR1 is SGHTA and CDR2 FQGNSA. CDR3 protein: CASSPQQRGYEQYF. DNA for the CDR3: TGTGCCAGCAGCCCACAACAGCGGGGATACGAGCAGTACTTC.

V gene TRBV5-4 combines with J gene TRBJ2-5; 7 bases line up with TRBD2. This CDR3 has 13 amino acids. Germline V gives CDR1 SGHNT, CDR2 YYREEE (reference sequence). The V segment lost 1 base and the J segment 5 bases; nucleotides outside the gene matches: 2. CDR3 DNA: TGTGCCAGCAGCTTGTGGGGGGGGGAGACCCAGTACTTC. It codes for CASSLWGGETQYF.

The rearrangement links TRBV7-2 to TRBJ2-5; D may be TRBD2 (5 bases). There are 13 residues in the CDR3. V lost 2 bases to trimming and J lost 4 bases, with 8 bases between them. From germline, CDR1 is SGHTA and CDR2 FQGNSA. The DNA of the CDR3 is TGTGCCAGCAGCTTAAGCGCGGGAGAGACCCAGTACTTC. Translated, it gives CASSLSAGETQYF.

This CDR3 reads CASRRGYGYTF. CDR3 sequence (DNA): TGTGCCTCTCGGAGGGGTTACGGCTACACCTTC. This chain uses TRBV30 with TRBJ1-2, with D possibly being TRBD1 (5 bases). Germline CDR1 reads GTSNPN; CDR2 reads SVGIG (reference sequence). Trimming shortened V by 7 bases and J by 8 bases, and 14 bases separated the two germline ends. The CDR3 sequence is 11 residues long.

The rearrangement links TRBV10-3 to TRBJ2-7, with 9 bases aligning to TRBD1. V dropped 4 bases and J dropped 2; count of bases not matched to a gene: 6. Germline loops: CDR1 ENHRY, CDR2 SYGVKD. The CDR3 is 15 amino acids. The CDR3 region has the DNA TGTGCCATCAGTGGGAGGGACAGGGTAACCTACGAGCAGTACTTC. The encoded protein is CAISGRDRVTYEQYF.

This clone was counted at least ten times. The chain links TRBV6-5 to TRBJ1-2, with 10 bases aligning to TRBD1. The ends lost 4 bases at V and 6 bases at J; junction bases unmatched: 8. The CDR3 consists of 15 residues. Germline V gene lookup returns CDR1 MNHEY and CDR2 SVGAGI. In DNA form, the CDR3 reads TGTGCCAGCAGTTCCCATAGACAGGGGGCAGATGGCTACACCTTC. It codes for CASSSHRQGADGYTF.

The chain employs TRBV11-3 and TRBJ2-1; a weak D match, TRBD2 (5 bases). The CDR3 length is 16 residues. Germline values: CDR1 SGHNT, CDR2 YENEEA. V was clipped by 5 bases and J by 1 base, with 15 bases between them. In nucleotides, the CDR3 is TGTGCCAGCAGCAAATCAGGAATAGCGTCCTACAATGAGCAGTTCTTC. It codes for CASSKSGIASYNEQFF. The whole variable domain, filled in from reference TRBV11-3 and TRBJ2-1, reads EAGVVQSPRYKIIEKKQPVAFWCNPISGHNTLYWYLQNLGQGPELLIRYENEEAVDDSQLPKDRFSAERLKGVDSTLKIQPAELGDSAVYLCASSKSGIASYNEQFFGPGTRLTVL.

The V gene is TRBV5-1, the J gene TRBJ2-7; 9 bases fit TRBD1. CDR1 is SGHRS, CDR2 YFSETQ, per germline. V trimming: 4 bases; J trimming: 5 bases; junction bases outside the gene matches: 10. CDR3 length equals 15 residues. This CDR3 reads CASSRIPGTGNEQYF. CDR3 in DNA: TGCGCCAGCAGCAGAATTCCCGGGACAGGGAACGAGCAGTACTTC.

The chain combines TRBV30 with TRBJ2-7; TRBD2 is a possible D gene (5 bases). The CDR3 runs 13 residues. Germline V lookup: CDR1 GTSNPN, CDR2 SVGIG (reference sequence). CDR3 loop: CARGGGRTYEQYF. CDR3 in DNA: TGTGCTCGGGGTGGAGGCAGGACCTACGAGCAGTACTTC.

The rearrangement links TRBV6-1 to TRBJ2-2, with 8 bases aligning to TRBD2. The length of the CDR3 is 17 residues. The germline V gene has CDR1 MNHNS and CDR2 SASEGT. J was trimmed by 7 bases and V by 6 bases; bases with no gene match: 16. This CDR3 is CASRERKGLVKSGELFF. CDR3 coding DNA: TGTGCCAGCAGAGAAAGAAAGGGACTAGTTAAGAGCGGGGAGCTGTTTTTT.

The J gene is TRBJ2-7, the V gene TRBV9; D call uncertain. The V gene lost 0 bases and the J gene lost 0 bases, with 10 bases spanning the gap. CDR3 length: 15 amino acids. CDR1 is SGDLS, CDR2 YYNGEE, per germline. Here the CDR3 reads CASSVDSESSYEQYF. The CDR3 nucleotides are TGTGCCAGCAGCGTAGATTCGGAGAGCTCCTACGAGCAGTACTTC. The full variable domain, its missing parts supplied by reference TRBV9 and TRBJ2-7, is DSGVTQTPKHLITATGQRVTLRCSPRSGDLSVYWYQQSLDQGLQFLIQYYNGEERAKGNILERFSAQQFPDLHSELNLSSLELGDSALYFCASSVDSESSYEQYFGPGTRLTVT.

V gene TRBV20-1 combines with J gene TRBJ1-2; TRBD1 aligns across 8 bases. Germline assignment: CDR1 DFQATT and CDR2 SNEGSKA (reference sequence). CDR3 length: 13 residues. With 4 bases clipped from V and 4 bases from J, the junction kept 5 bases outside the gene matches. CDR3 sequence: CSATDRGGYGYTF. CDR3 nucleotides: TGCAGTGCTACTGACAGGGGCGGCTATGGCTACACCTTC.

The chain carries TRBV19 and TRBJ1-4; D call uncertain. The V end lost 1 base, the J end lost 5 bases, and 11 bases lay between the germline ends. This CDR3 contains 15 residues. The germline V gene has CDR1 LNHDA and CDR2 SQIVND (reference sequence). The CDR3 region has the DNA TGTGCCAGTAGTATAGCCGGACTCTCCAATGAAAAACTGTTTTTT. Protein product: CASSIAGLSNEKLFF. The full variable domain, completed using reference TRBV19 and TRBJ1-4, is DGGITQSPKYLFRKEGQNVTLSCEQNLNHDAMYWYRQDPGQGLRLIYYSQIVNDFQKGDIAEGYSVSREKKESFPLTVTSAQKNPTAFYLCASSIAGLSNEKLFFGSGTQLSVL.

The rearrangement links TRBV28 to TRBJ2-7; D gene uncertain. Trimming shortened V by 8 bases and J by 0 bases, and 11 bases separated the two germline ends. The CDR3 runs 13 residues. Germline CDR1 reads MDHEN; CDR2 reads SYDVKM. CDR3 in amino acids: CASRLTGSYEQYF. The CDR3 coding sequence is TGTGCCAGCCGCCTTACGGGCTCCTACGAGCAGTACTTC.

J is TRBJ2-3 and V is TRBV18, with 10 nucleotides matching TRBD2. The J segment lost 1 base and the V segment lost 3 bases, leaving 4 bases of the junction unmatched. This CDR3 spans 16 amino acids. Germline CDR1 and CDR2: KGHSH and LQKENI. For the CDR3, the DNA is TGTGCCAGCTCACCCCCAGGACTAGCGGGCACAGATACGCAGTATTTT. This codes for CASSPPGLAGTDTQYF. The variable domain in full, with the rest retrieved from reference TRBV18 and TRBJ2-3, is NAGVMQNPRHLVRRRGQEARLRCSPMKGHSHVYWYRQLPEEGLKFMVYLQKENIIDESGMPKERFSAEFPKEGPSILRIQQVVRGDSAAYFCASSPPGLAGTDTQYFGPGTRLTVL.

The V and J genes are TRBV4-3 and TRBJ1-5, with no clear D. CDR3 length: 13 residues. Trimming removed 4 bases from V and 3 bases from J, with 7 bases in between. Germline CDR1 and CDR2: LGHNA and YSLEER. The CDR3 DNA follows: TGCGCCAGCAGCCCGCAGTACAATCAGCCCCAGCATTTT. Encoded protein: CASSPQYNQPQHF.

The V and J genes are TRBV28 and TRBJ1-6; TRBD1 agrees at 10 bases. The germline CDR1 and CDR2 sequences are MDHEN and SYDVKM. This CDR3 contains 16 residues. Germline trimming cut 7 bases from V and 11 bases from J; bases unmatched to any gene: 14. The CDR3 sequence: CASIRWGRDRGTPLHF. The CDR3 DNA follows: TGTGCCAGCATTCGATGGGGGCGGGACAGGGGAACACCCCTCCACTTT. Full variable domain (remainder filled in from reference TRBV28 and TRBJ1-6): DVKVTQSSRYLVKRTGEKVFLECVQDMDHENMFWYRQDPGLGLRLIYFSYDVKMKEKGDIPEGYSVSREKKERFSLILESASTNQTSMYLCASIRWGRDRGTPLHFGNGTRLTVT.

The V gene is TRBV12-5, the J gene TRBJ2-3; 11 bases line up with TRBD2. Per the germline V gene, CDR1 is LGHNT and CDR2 is FRNRAP. V shed 0 bases and J 5 bases; nucleotides not matched to a gene: 16. CDR3 length equals 20 residues. The CDR3 protein is CASGLVAPASGRRWIDTQYF. The CDR3 DNA sequence: TGTGCTAGTGGTTTGGTAGCCCCAGCTAGCGGGAGGAGGTGGATAGATACGCAGTATTTT.

The V gene is TRBV28, the J gene TRBJ2-1, with 8 nucleotides matching TRBD2. J gave up 8 bases and V 5 bases, and 11 bases lay outside the gene matches. Germline V gives CDR1 MDHEN, CDR2 SYDVKM. CDR3 length equals 15 residues. Here the CDR3 reads CASSRLGAGDDEQFF. The CDR3 coding sequence is TGTGCCAGCAGTCGCCTAGGAGCGGGAGACGATGAGCAGTTCTTC.

The chain joins TRBV18 to TRBJ1-3; D gene unclear. The V gene lost 3 bases and the J gene lost 0 bases, with 9 bases spanning the gap. Germline CDR1 and CDR2: KGHSH and LQKENI. CDR3 length: 15 amino acids. CDR3 bases: TGTGCCAGCTCACCGGTAGTGCTCTCTGGAAACACCATATATTTT. This gives the protein CASSPVVLSGNTIYF.

This chain joins TRBV6-6 and TRBJ1-2; 8 bases fit TRBD1. Unmatched junction bases numbered 5, after V lost 0 bases and J lost 8 bases. The CDR3 length is 14 residues. CDR1 and CDR2 (germline): MNHNY, SVGAGI (reference sequence). CDR3 DNA sequence: TGTGCCAGCAGTTACTCAGACAGGGGTGGAGGCTACACCTTC. This translates into CASSYSDRGGGYTF.